This T cell receptor beta chain was identified in a study of OX40 agonist ivuxolimab in advanced cancers. Study information: An anti-OX40 (CD134) antibody with agonistic activity, ivuxolimab, was administered to patients. Three patients, one with hepatocellular carcinoma and two with cutaneous melanoma, achieved partial responses.

Per the germline V gene, CDR1 is SGHNT and CDR2 is YYREEE (reference sequence). The CDR3 is 15 amino acids. The V end was cut by 3 bases, the J end by 3 bases, with 16 bases between. TCRdb's copy holds only in-frame clones and misses some; the assay was immunoSEQ multiplex PCR. Of around 60,000 clones listed, roughly 89% were seen once; the top ten hold around 12%. Sequences were derived from CD4+ or CD8+ T cells sorted from blood, sampled in a trial of the OX40 agonist ivuxolimab. The sequence was collected from an adult with an advanced solid tumor such as melanoma, head and neck, liver or kidney cancer. The chain couples TRBV5-4 to TRBJ2-7; either TRBD1 or TRBD2 may supply D (5 bases each). In DNA form, the CDR3 reads TGTGCCAGCAGCTCTAGCCGGGACCTATACTACGAGCAGTACTTC. Translation gives CASSSSRDLYYEQYF.